One sample yielded the 27 T cell receptor beta chains listed below, sequenced in a study of blood T cell repertoires in COVID-19. The method was immunoSEQ multiplex PCR; TCRdb's version includes in-frame clones alone and lacks a portion of them. In the table there are some 87,000 clones, more than 60% of which are singletons. Sequencing was done on a sample of peripheral blood. The receptor source for this set is a human donor in a cohort sampled during active COVID-19.

This chain joins TRBV2 and TRBJ1-5; 9 nucleotides align to TRBD1. The CDR3 loop spans 13 amino acids. With 7 bases clipped from V and 5 bases from J, the junction kept 3 bases outside the gene matches. The germline CDR1 and CDR2 sequences are SNHLY and FYNNEI. CDR3 coding DNA: TGTGCCAGCAAAGGACAGGGGCATCAGCCCCAGCATTTT. Its translation is CASKGQGHQPQHF. The variable domain in full, with the rest retrieved from reference TRBV2 and TRBJ1-5, is EPEVTQTPSHQVTQMGQEVILRCVPISNHLYFYWYRQILGQKVEFLVSFYNNEISEKSEIFDDQFSVERPDGSNFTLKIRSTKLEDSAMYFCASKGQGHQPQHFGDGTRLSIL.

The chain carries TRBV6-5 and TRBJ2-7; 7 nucleotides line up with TRBD1. The trim removed 6 bases at V and 3 bases at J, leaving 11 bases unmatched. This CDR3 contains 15 residues. In germline, CDR1 is MNHEY, CDR2 SVGAGI. CDR3 loop: CASRVGLTGVYEQYF. The CDR3 nucleotides are TGTGCCAGCAGGGTAGGATTAACAGGGGTCTACGAGCAGTACTTC.

This sequence joins TRBV30 and TRBJ1-2, with 9 bases fitting TRBD1. Per the germline V gene, CDR1 is GTSNPN and CDR2 is SVGIG (reference sequence). The CDR3 loop spans 14 amino acids. The V and J ends lost 1 base and 3 bases, in that order; junction bases with no gene match: 3. The CDR3 sequence is CAWSEDRGDYGYTF. For the CDR3, the DNA is TGTGCCTGGAGTGAGGACAGGGGAGACTATGGCTACACCTTC.

The rearrangement joins TRBV28 to TRBJ1-5; possible D gene TRBD1, 6 bases. CDR3 length equals 11 residues. CDR1 and CDR2 from the germline V gene are MDHEN and SYDVKM. Trimming removed 6 bases from V and 10 bases from J, with 10 bases in between. DNA of the CDR3: TGTGCCAGCAGCTCGGGACAACCCCAGCATTTT. The encoded protein is CASSSGQPQHF.

V usage is TRBV11-3 and J usage is TRBJ2-3; tentative D call: TRBD2 (7 bases). The CDR3 runs 16 residues. Trimming took 2 bases from V and 0 from J, leaving 12 bases between them. CDR1 and CDR2 (germline): SGHNT, YENEEA. The CDR3 sequence is CASSLTRGPSTDTQYF. CDR3 bases: TGTGCCAGCAGCTTAACGCGGGGGCCAAGCACAGATACGCAGTATTTT.

CDR3 protein: CASSQDSFYGYTF. The CDR3, as DNA: TGCGCCAGCAGCCAGGACAGTTTCTATGGCTACACCTTC. This chain connects TRBV5-1 to TRBJ1-2; weak D call: TRBD1 (6 bases). The ends were cut back, 4 bases at V and 4 bases at J, with 11 bases in the middle. CDR1 SGHRS and CDR2 YFSETQ come from the germline V gene. CDR3 length: 13 residues.

The V call is TRBV27, the J call TRBJ2-3; D is unresolved. Trimming removed 5 bases from V and 2 bases from J, with 17 bases in between. CDR3 length: 16 residues. In germline, CDR1 is MNHEY, CDR2 SMNVEV (reference sequence). The CDR3 sequence: CASSILGLGHTDTQYF. The CDR3 region has the DNA TGTGCCAGCAGTATTCTCGGTCTTGGGCACACAGATACGCAGTATTTT.

This clone was observed a single time. The chain uses TRBV6-2 or TRBV6-3 and TRBJ1-6; no firm D call. V was trimmed by 5 bases and J by 5 bases, leaving 7 bases between them. The CDR3 runs 13 residues. Germline V CDR1 and CDR2: MNHEY, SVGEGT. DNA of the CDR3: TGTGCCAGCAGTGGAACAGATAATTCACCCCTCCACTTT. Encoded protein: CASSGTDNSPLHF.

The V and J genes are TRBV9 and TRBJ2-3; 8 bases align to TRBD2. CDR3 length: 16 amino acids. The V and J ends lost 4 bases and 1 base, in that order; junction bases with no gene match: 8. The V gene's germline CDR1 is SGDLS and CDR2 YYNGEE. The DNA of the CDR3 is TGTGCCAGCAGCCCCACCGCGGGGGGTGGCACAGATACGCAGTATTTT. Residues: CASSPTAGGGTDTQYF. Full variable domain (remainder filled in from reference TRBV9 and TRBJ2-3): DSGVTQTPKHLITATGQRVTLRCSPRSGDLSVYWYQQSLDQGLQFLIQYYNGEERAKGNILERFSAQQFPDLHSELNLSSLELGDSALYFCASSPTAGGGTDTQYFGPGTRLTVL.

This chain connects TRBV25-1 to TRBJ1-2; D possibly corresponds to TRBD1 (5 bases). This CDR3 has 14 amino acids. The V gene lost 1 base and the J gene lost 4 bases, with 10 bases spanning the gap. Germline-derived CDR1 and CDR2 are MGHDK and SYGVNS. This CDR3 is CASSESGVVYGYTF. DNA of the CDR3: TGTGCCAGCAGTGAATCGGGGGTAGTCTATGGCTACACCTTC.

The V gene is TRBV4-1, the J gene TRBJ2-1, with 7 bases identical to TRBD1. CDR1 is MGHRA, CDR2 YSYEKL, per germline. The CDR3 covers 14 residues. The junction had 3 bases not matched to a gene; V was cut back by 3 bases and J by 4 bases. CDR3 DNA: TGCGCCAGCAGCCAGAGGGACAGATACAATGAGCAGTTCTTC. It encodes CASSQRDRYNEQFF.

V usage is TRBV30 and J usage is TRBJ2-1; the D gene is possibly TRBD2 (5 bases). CDR1 is GTSNPN, CDR2 SVGIG, per germline (reference sequence). This CDR3 has 14 residues. V lost 3 bases and J 5 bases, leaving 14 bases between the germline ends. The CDR3 region has the DNA TGTGCCTGGAGGACCGCGGGCTTTAACAATGAGCAGTTCTTC. It yields the protein CAWRTAGFNNEQFF.

V usage is TRBV19 and J usage is TRBJ1-1; 7 positions match TRBD1. V was clipped by 8 bases and J by 5 bases; unmatched bases: 8. CDR1 is LNHDA, CDR2 SQIVND, per germline (reference sequence). This CDR3 has 13 amino acids. The CDR3 bases are TGTGCCAGTGCGACAGGGATGTGGACTGAAGCTTTCTTT. Amino acid sequence: CASATGMWTEAFF.

This clone was found a few times. This chain joins TRBV6-2 or TRBV6-3 and TRBJ1-3, with D uncertain. The CDR3 runs to 13 residues. With 6 bases removed from V and 4 bases from J, the gap between germline ends came to 10 bases. Germline V gene lookup returns CDR1 MNHEY and CDR2 SVGEGT. The CDR3 sequence is CASSPHGGNTIYF. DNA of the CDR3: TGTGCCAGCAGCCCGCACGGGGGAAACACCATATATTTT.

The chain carries TRBV20-1 and TRBJ2-1; TRBD2 aligns across 8 bases. The germline V gene has CDR1 DFQATT and CDR2 SNEGSKA (reference sequence). V dropped 3 bases and J dropped 0; count of bases not matched to a gene: 7. This CDR3 comprises 16 residues. The DNA of the CDR3 is TGCAGTGCTAGTTGGTCTAGCGGGCCCTCCTACAATGAGCAGTTCTTC. As protein: CSASWSSGPSYNEQFF.

This clone appeared a single time. V and J are TRBV30 and TRBJ2-1; D not resolved. The CDR3 runs 11 residues. The germline gives CDR1 GTSNPN, CDR2 SVGIG (reference sequence). The V end lost 3 bases, the J end lost 4 bases, and 4 bases lay between the germline ends. For the CDR3, the DNA is TGTGCCTGGAGGGCATACAATGAGCAGTTCTTC. Translated: CAWRAYNEQFF.

V gene TRBV10-3 combines with J gene TRBJ2-1, with TRBD2 matching 7 bases. After removal of 7 bases from V and 0 bases from J, the junction contained 6 bases not matched to a gene. CDR1 and CDR2 (germline): ENHRY, SYGVKD. The CDR3 totals 15 residues. The chain's CDR3 is CAIKAGVSSYNEQFF. CDR3 DNA: TGTGCCATCAAGGCGGGAGTGAGCTCCTACAATGAGCAGTTCTTC.

This clone was counted a single time. The rearrangement uses TRBV4-2 and TRBJ2-2, with TRBD2 matching 9 bases. Trimming removed 0 bases from V and 4 bases from J; junction bases left unmatched: 3. The CDR3 spans 16 residues. Germline assignment: CDR1 LGHNA and CDR2 YNFKEQ. The CDR3 region is CASSQEPAGGTGELFF. The CDR3, as DNA: TGTGCCAGCAGCCAAGAACCAGCGGGGGGCACCGGGGAGCTGTTTTTT.

V usage is TRBV5-6 and J usage is TRBJ2-7, with D unresolved. This CDR3 is built from 12 residues. V lost 0 bases to trimming and J lost 5 bases, with 6 bases between them. The germline gives CDR1 SGHDT, CDR2 YYEEEE. The CDR3 DNA sequence: TGTGCCAGCAGCTTGGCTCCGGACGAGCAGTACTTC. This gives the protein CASSLAPDEQYF.

The chain uses TRBV7-9 and TRBJ2-2, with 7 bases aligning to TRBD2. The germline gives CDR1 SEHNR, CDR2 FQNEAQ (reference sequence). The V gene end was trimmed by 2 bases and the J gene end by 5 bases; junction bases not matched to a gene: 8. This CDR3 is 16 amino acids long. DNA for the CDR3: TGTGCCAGCAGCTTATCCTCAGCGGGGAGGACCGGGGAGCTGTTTTTT. Residues: CASSLSSAGRTGELFF.

CDR3 sequence (DNA): TGTGCCAGCAGCTCTCTCAGCGGGGTCGCGACCGGGGAGCTGTTTTTT. This gives the protein CASSSLSGVATGELFF. This sequence joins TRBV5-4 and TRBJ2-2; 7 positions agree with TRBD2. V gave up 3 bases and J gave up 5 bases; unmatched junction bases: 10. Germline V gene lookup returns CDR1 SGHNT and CDR2 YYREEE (reference sequence). The CDR3 is 16 residues long.

The V gene is TRBV30, the J gene TRBJ1-1; unclear D gene. The V gene's germline CDR1 is GTSNPN and CDR2 SVGIG (reference sequence). Trimming shortened V by 4 bases and J by 10 bases, and 13 bases separated the two germline ends. The CDR3 is 11 residues long. CDR3 bases: TGTGCCTGGATTGTTATCCCCAGAGCTTTCTTT. The encoded protein is CAWIVIPRAFF.

CDR3: CASSLGDRIRPNYGYTF. CDR3 DNA sequence: TGCGCCAGCAGCTTGGGGGACAGGATTAGACCTAACTATGGCTACACCTTC. The chain carries TRBV5-1 and TRBJ1-2; 8 bases are a match to TRBD1. After removal of 0 bases from V and 0 bases from J, the junction contained 7 bases not matched to a gene. From germline, CDR1 is SGHRS and CDR2 YFSETQ. This CDR3 has 17 residues.

The chain has TRBV5-1 and TRBJ2-2; 8 bases agree with TRBD2. V trimming: 7 bases; J trimming: 1 base; junction bases outside the gene matches: 3. In germline, CDR1 is SGHRS, CDR2 YFSETQ. The CDR3 spans 14 residues. The DNA of the CDR3 is TGCGCCAGCTTTAGCGGGGTGAACACCGGGGAGCTGTTTTTT. It translates to CASFSGVNTGELFF.

V usage is TRBV5-1 and J usage is TRBJ2-7; perhaps TRBD2 as D (5 bases). Germline assignment: CDR1 SGHRS and CDR2 YFSETQ. V shed 4 bases and J shed 5 bases, with 10 bases lying between them. The CDR3 extends over 12 amino acids. The CDR3 DNA reads as TGCGCCAGCAGCGACTCGAGGGACGAGCAGTACTTC. It specifies CASSDSRDEQYF.

The chain employs TRBV6-5 and TRBJ2-7; possibly TRBD1 for D (6 bases). CDR3 length: 15 residues. Trimming pared 6 bases from V and 2 bases from J, leaving 17 bases between. Looked up from germline, CDR1 is MNHEY and CDR2 is SVGAGI. The CDR3, as DNA: TGTGCCAGCAGATATTTCCCCGGGACAACCTACGAGCAGTACGTC. Protein product: CASRYFPGTTYEQYV.

The table lists this clone with a few counts. The chain is built from TRBV6-6 and TRBJ2-5, with 7 bases identical to TRBD1. CDR3 length equals 15 residues. Losses at the gene ends were 6 bases for V and 3 bases for J; bases not matched to a gene: 10. The V gene's germline CDR1 is MNHNY and CDR2 SVGAGI (reference sequence). This CDR3 is CASRKGAADKETQYF. The DNA for the CDR3 is TGTGCCAGCAGGAAGGGGGCCGCGGATAAAGAGACCCAGTACTTC.